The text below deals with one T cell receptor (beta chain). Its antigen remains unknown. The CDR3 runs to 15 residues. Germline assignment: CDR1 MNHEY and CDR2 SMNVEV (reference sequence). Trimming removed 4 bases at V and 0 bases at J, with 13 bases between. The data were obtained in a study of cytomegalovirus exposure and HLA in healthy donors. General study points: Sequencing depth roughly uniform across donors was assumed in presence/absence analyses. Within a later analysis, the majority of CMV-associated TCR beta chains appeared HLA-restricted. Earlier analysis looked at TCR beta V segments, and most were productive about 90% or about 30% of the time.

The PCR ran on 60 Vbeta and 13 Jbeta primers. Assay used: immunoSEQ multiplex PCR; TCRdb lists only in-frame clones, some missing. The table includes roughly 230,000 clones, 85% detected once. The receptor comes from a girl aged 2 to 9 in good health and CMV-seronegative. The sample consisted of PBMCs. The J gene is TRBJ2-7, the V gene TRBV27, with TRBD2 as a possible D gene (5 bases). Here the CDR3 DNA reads TGTGCCAGCAGTTCGGTCAGCGGAGGCTCCTACGAGCAGTACTTC. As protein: CASSSVSGGSYEQYF.